This is a list of T cell receptor beta chains from one sample in a study of cytomegalovirus exposure and HLA in healthy donors. Assay: immunoSEQ multiplex PCR; the TCRdb copy retains only in-frame clones and omits some. The sample shows roughly 200,000 clones, over 80% of them seen only once. The sample consisted of PBMCs. Every receptor here comes from a man aged 45 to 65 in good health and CMV-seronegative. CDR3s include the opening cysteine and the closing phenylalanine or tryptophan. Fields, in order: D gene, V gene, CDR3 length, clone size, J gene, CDR3 DNA, CDR3 protein. D genes are given only for firm matches. Clone size is not always given. Where it is, it says once, few, many or a class for expanded clones.

.,TRBV7-9,14,.,TRBJ2-3,TGTGCCAGCAGCTTAGGGTTGACGGGTGATACGCAGTATTTT,CASSLGLTGDTQYF
TRBD1,TRBV6-6,15,.,TRBJ1-1,TGTGCCAGCAGTTACTGGGCAGGGGGAAACACTGAAGCTTTCTTT,CASSYWAGGNTEAFF
TRBD1,TRBV19,14,.,TRBJ2-7,TGTGCCAGTGCCCAGGGGACAGGGCTTGGCGAGCAGTACTTC,CASAQGTGLGEQYF
.,TRBV5-4,15,.,TRBJ2-2,TGTGCCAGCAGCCCCGACAATCCGAACACCGGGGAGCTGTTTTTT,CASSPDNPNTGELFF
TRBD2,TRBV7-9,16,.,TRBJ2-2,TGTGCCAGCAGGACGGATAGCGGGAGAGTCAGCGGGGAGCTGTTTTTT,CASRTDSGRVSGELFF
TRBD2,TRBV11-1,18,once,TRBJ2-6,TGTGCCAGCAGCTTATGGGAGGGCCCCTCTTCTGGGGCCAACGTCCTGACTTTC,CASSLWEGPSSGANVLTF
.,TRBV6-5,15,.,TRBJ1-4,TGTGCCAGCAGTCAGGGTACGAGCACTAATGAAAAACTGTTTTTT,CASSQGTSTNEKLFF
.,TRBV5-5,15,.,TRBJ2-1,TGTGCCAGCAGCGGGACTGGCAGCTCCTACAATGAGCAGTTCTTC,CASSGTGSSYNEQFF
.,TRBV7-9,16,.,TRBJ2-2,TGTGCCAGCAGCTTTTCTGCGGGAATCAACACCGGGGAGCTGTTTTTT,CASSFSAGINTGELFF
.,TRBV11-3,18,.,TRBJ2-6,TGTGCCAGCAGCTCGGGACTCGCCACTACCTCTGGGGCCAACGTCCTGACTTTC,CASSSGLATTSGANVLTF
.,TRBV7-2,14,.,TRBJ2-1,TGTGCCAGCAGGGGTACTAGGGACTACAATGAGCAGTTCTTC,CASRGTRDYNEQFF
.,TRBV7-2,13,.,TRBJ1-2,TGTGCCAGCAGTTCCAACGGGGTCGATGGCTACACCTTC,CASSSNGVDGYTF
.,TRBV7-9,13,.,TRBJ2-1,TGTGCCAGCAGCCTTCGACACGACAATGAGCAGTTCTTC,CASSLRHDNEQFF
TRBD1,TRBV7-9,16,.,TRBJ1-4,TGTGCCAGCAGCTTAGCCGTCGTCCCAGGGGGTGAAAAACTGTTTTTT,CASSLAVVPGGEKLFF
TRBD1,TRBV18,16,once,TRBJ1-2,TGTGCCAGCTCACCTCCTTCACAGGGGGCGGCCTATGGCTACACCTTC,CASSPPSQGAAYGYTF
.,TRBV18,14,.,TRBJ1-1,TGTGCCAGCTCACCACGGGCAGTGAACACTGAAGCTTTCTTT,CASSPRAVNTEAFF
.,TRBV6-1,18,.,TRBJ1-5,TGTGCCAGCAGTGATCCCTTTCTAGGGGGAAATAGCAATCAGCCCCAGCATTTT,CASSDPFLGGNSNQPQHF
.,TRBV21-1,19,.,TRBJ1-5,TGTGCCAGCCACGGATGGGGGAATTGGACAGGGGGGAACAATCAGCCCCAGCATTTT,CASHGWGNWTGGNNQPQHF
.,TRBV25-1,14,.,TRBJ2-5,TGTGCCAGCAGTGACTCGTTGACACAAGAGACCCAGTACTTC,CASSDSLTQETQYF
TRBD1,TRBV7-9,14,.,TRBJ1-2,TGTGCCAGCAGCCCCTGGAAAACAGGGGATGGCTACACCTTC,CASSPWKTGDGYTF
TRBD2,TRBV5-4,14,.,TRBJ2-5,TGTGCCAGCAGAACGGACGGGGGGTCTGAGACCCAGTACTTC,CASRTDGGSETQYF
.,TRBV18,15,once,TRBJ2-7,TGTGCCAGCTCACCGTCCCAGGGGGGTGCAAACGAGCAGTACTTC,CASSPSQGGANEQYF
.,TRBV7-2,14,.,TRBJ1-5,TGTGCCAGCAGCTTCACGCCAGGCAATCAGCCCCAGCATTTT,CASSFTPGNQPQHF
TRBD1,TRBV9,16,.,TRBJ2-7,TGTGCCAGCAGCGTAACCTGGACAGGAGACTCCTACGAGCAGTACTTC,CASSVTWTGDSYEQYF
TRBD1,TRBV2,15,.,TRBJ1-5,TGTGCCAGCACCCGACAGGGGGATGGCAATCAGCCCCAGCATTTT,CASTRQGDGNQPQHF
.,TRBV19,13,.,TRBJ1-3,TGTGCCACCTTGGGGACAACTGGAAACACCATATATTTT,CATLGTTGNTIYF
TRBD1,TRBV6-5,16,.,TRBJ1-1,TGTGCCAGCAGTTACTCGAAAGGGGGCAAAAACACTGAAGCTTTCTTT,CASSYSKGGKNTEAFF
TRBD1,TRBV4-3,15,.,TRBJ1-5,TGCGCCAGCAGCCAAGATTGGCAGGGGGATCAGCCCCAGCATTTT,CASSQDWQGDQPQHF
TRBD2,TRBV7-9,14,.,TRBJ2-4,TGTGCCAGCAGCTTATCCGGGAGGGGGAACATTCAGTACTTC,CASSLSGRGNIQYF
.,TRBV11-3,12,.,TRBJ2-7,TGTGCCAGCAGCTTAGATGAAACAGAGCAGTACTTC,CASSLDETEQYF
.,TRBV6-6,13,.,TRBJ1-5,TGTGCCAGCAGTTACGCGGGCAATCAGCCCCAGCATTTT,CASSYAGNQPQHF
.,TRBV28,12,.,TRBJ2-7,TGTGCCAGCAGTTCCCGGGGGGCAGGGCAGTACTTC,CASSSRGAGQYF
.,TRBV30,13,.,TRBJ2-3,TGTGCCTGGACTAGGGGGATCGCAGATACGCAGTATTTT,CAWTRGIADTQYF
.,TRBV15,16,.,TRBJ2-7,TGTGCCACCAGCAGCCTTCTCGGCGCCAGGTCCTACGAGCAGTACTTC,CATSSLLGARSYEQYF
TRBD2,TRBV18,15,few,TRBJ2-3,TGTGCCAGCTCACCACCTGGACTAGAGACAGATACGCAGTATTTT,CASSPPGLETDTQYF
TRBD1,TRBV6-6,15,.,TRBJ2-7,TGTGCCAGCAGGAAAGGGACAGGGGGCAGCTACGAGCAGTACTTC,CASRKGTGGSYEQYF
TRBD1,TRBV5-1,14,.,TRBJ1-2,TGCGCCAGCAGCCCAGACAGGGGGCTGGGGGGCTACACCTTC,CASSPDRGLGGYTF
TRBD1,TRBV11-2,15,.,TRBJ2-7,TGTGCCAGCAGCTTAGCCGGGACAGGGAGGCACGAGCAGTACTTC,CASSLAGTGRHEQYF
.,TRBV5-6,15,.,TRBJ1-6,TGTGCCAGCAGCTTGGGCCCAGGAGGCAATTCACCCCTCCACTTT,CASSLGPGGNSPLHF
.,TRBV6-1,14,.,TRBJ2-1,TGTGCCAGCAGTGAAGAGCGCTACTACAATGAGCAGTTCTTC,CASSEERYYNEQFF
TRBD1,TRBV19,14,once,TRBJ1-6,TGTGCCACCTCCTTGACAGGGGGAAATTCACCCCTCCACTTT,CATSLTGGNSPLHF
TRBD2,TRBV14,15,.,TRBJ2-7,TGTGCCAGCAGCTTCAGACCGACTAGCTGGTACGAGCAGTACTTC,CASSFRPTSWYEQYF
.,TRBV5-4,15,.,TRBJ1-1,TGTGCCAGCAGCTTAGAAGGGGTGGATAGGACTGAAGCTTTCTTT,CASSLEGVDRTEAFF